Each of the 21 T cell receptor beta chains below was sequenced from the same sample in a study of identical twins. Each CDR3 protein is one row after TCRdb ran MiXCR on the 5' RACE reads. This sample carries some 600,000 distinct CDR3 sequences, just over 7% of them seen once, and the ten largest clones take about 1.6%. The same data also went into a second study, on yellow fever vaccine responses in identical twins.

Sequenced sample: PBMCs. These receptors were taken from a woman aged 18-29 years in good health.

This clonotype was recorded a few times. The genes are TRBV11-2 and TRBJ1-1; possibly TRBD1 for D (6 bases). The CDR3 sequence is 15 residues long. The V gene's germline CDR1 is SGHAT and CDR2 FQNNGV. V lost 9 bases and J lost 1, with 18 bases in between. CDR3: CASQKEDRGNTEAFF. The CDR3 coding sequence is TGTGCCAGTCAGAAGGAGGACAGAGGGAACACTGAAGCTTTCTTT.

The rearrangement uses TRBV10-3 and TRBJ1-4; 12 bases align to TRBD1. With 6 bases clipped from V and 8 bases from J, the junction kept 10 bases outside the gene matches. The CDR3 length is 16 residues. CDR1 is ENHRY and CDR2 is SYGVKD in the germline V gene. The CDR3 nucleotides are TGTGCCATCAGCCCGGGACAGGGGGCCTTCGGAGAAAAACTGTTTTTT. Translating gives CAISPGQGAFGEKLFF.

The rearrangement uses TRBV4-1 and TRBJ2-1; 7 bases fit TRBD1. Germline V gene lookup returns CDR1 MGHRA and CDR2 YSYEKL. V gave up 2 bases and J gave up 7 bases; unmatched junction bases: 20. There are 19 residues in the CDR3. The CDR3 DNA reads as TGCGCCAGCAGCCAACCCTTCGCCGAGGGGCAGGGGGATCGGAATGAGCAGTTCTTC. It translates to CASSQPFAEGQGDRNEQFF.

This clonotype was seen a handful of times. The V call is TRBV4-1, the J call TRBJ1-1, with 11 nucleotides matching TRBD1. Germline CDR1 reads MGHRA; CDR2 reads YSYEKL. With 1 base clipped from V and 5 bases from J, the junction kept 9 bases outside the gene matches. CDR3 length: 17 residues. The CDR3 region is CASSQARGGQGGTEAFF. DNA for the CDR3: TGCGCCAGCAGCCAAGCTCGAGGGGGACAGGGGGGGACTGAAGCTTTCTTT.

This clonotype showed up many times. V gene TRBV7-9 combines with J gene TRBJ1-1, with D possibly matching TRBD1 (5 bases). CDR1 and CDR2 (germline): SEHNR, FQNEAQ (reference sequence). CDR3 length equals 14 residues. Trimming removed 3 bases from V and 1 base from J, with 9 bases in between. CDR3 nucleotides: TGTGCCAGCAGCTTTCGAGGGGAGAACACTGAAGCTTTCTTT. Amino acids: CASSFRGENTEAFF.

The chain combines TRBV2 with TRBJ2-5; 10 bases are a match to TRBD2. The CDR3 consists of 13 residues. Per the germline V gene, CDR1 is SNHLY and CDR2 is FYNNEI. V lost 10 bases, J lost 4 bases, and 6 bases stayed unmatched. As DNA, the CDR3 is TGTGCCACCGGACTAGCGGTACGAGAGACCCAGTACTTC. Translation: CATGLAVRETQYF.

There are a few counts of this clonotype. The CDR3 DNA is TGCAGTGCTAGAGGGTCCTTTACTGGGGACAGGGCCACAGATACGCAGTATTTT. This codes for CSARGSFTGDRATDTQYF. This chain joins TRBV20-1 and TRBJ2-3, with TRBD1 matching 9 bases. V dropped 1 base and J dropped 2; count of bases not matched to a gene: 13. Per germline, CDR1 DFQATT and CDR2 SNEGSKA (reference sequence). CDR3 length: 18 amino acids.

In its sample, this clonotype was seen a few times. This sequence joins TRBV20-1 and TRBJ2-1; TRBD2 matches at 13 bases. This CDR3 region has 14 residues. Per germline, CDR1 DFQATT and CDR2 SNEGSKA (reference sequence). V shed 6 bases, J shed 7 bases, and the junction held 6 bases outside the gene matches. The CDR3 region is CSATLAGGWNEQFF. The CDR3 DNA reads TGCAGTGCCACACTAGCGGGGGGGTGGAATGAGCAGTTCTTC.

This sequence joins TRBV7-2 and TRBJ2-7; 9 positions match TRBD2. V shed 1 base and J 2 bases; nucleotides not matched to a gene: 6. CDR1 is SGHTA, CDR2 FQGNSA, per germline. This CDR3 comprises 16 residues. In DNA form, the CDR3 reads TGTGCCAGCAGCTTAGTTGCTAGCGGGATGGCCTACGAGCAGTACTTC. Its protein is CASSLVASGMAYEQYF.

This clonotype was seen more than once but under ten times. The J gene is TRBJ2-1, the V gene TRBV5-1; 11 nucleotides line up with TRBD2. The length of the CDR3 is 17 residues. V was clipped by 4 bases and J by 0 bases; unmatched bases: 6. Germline-derived CDR1 and CDR2 are SGHRS and YFSETQ. CDR3 sequence: CASSIGLAGFSYNEQFF. The CDR3, as DNA: TGCGCCAGCAGCATTGGACTAGCGGGCTTCTCCTACAATGAGCAGTTCTTC.

This clonotype was picked up a small number of times. The genes are TRBV2 and TRBJ2-7, with 12 bases lining up with TRBD2. V lost 7 bases and J lost 2; bases outside the gene matches: 12. CDR1 and CDR2 (germline): SNHLY, FYNNEI. The CDR3 contains 17 residues. The CDR3 loop is CASTRQASGRATYEQYF. The CDR3 DNA follows: TGTGCCAGCACCCGCCAAGCTAGCGGGAGGGCAACCTACGAGCAGTACTTC.

This clonotype was observed a handful of times. CDR3 DNA: TGTGCCACCAGTGATCCCCGAAGGGGGACACCCAATGAGCAGTTCTTC. Its protein product is CATSDPRRGTPNEQFF. The rearrangement uses TRBV24-1 and TRBJ2-1; TRBD1 is a possible D gene (6 bases). Trimming removed 3 bases from V and 6 bases from J, with 17 bases in between. CDR1 and CDR2 from the germline V gene are KGHDR and SFDVKD. CDR3 length equals 16 residues.

This sequence joins TRBV12-3 or TRBV12-4 and TRBJ1-1; possibly TRBD1 for D (5 bases). Trimming pared 6 bases from V and 1 base from J, leaving 12 bases between. The CDR3 sequence is 14 residues long. CDR3 in DNA: TGTGCCAGCAGGCCAACAGGTTCGAACACTGAAGCTTTCTTT. This codes for CASRPTGSNTEAFF.

This clonotype showed up many times. The chain couples TRBV12-3 or TRBV12-4 to TRBJ2-3; tentative D call: TRBD2 (5 bases). The CDR3 extends over 15 amino acids. The ends were cut back, 2 bases at V and 1 base at J, with 10 bases in the middle. CDR3 DNA: TGTGCCAGCAGTTTAACCTCAGCGGGCACAGATACGCAGTATTTT. It specifies CASSLTSAGTDTQYF.

This clonotype occurred many times. The V and J genes are TRBV2 and TRBJ2-5; 8 bases line up with TRBD2. CDR3 length: 14 residues. V lost 4 bases and J lost 4; bases outside the gene matches: 5. The germline CDR1 and CDR2 sequences are SNHLY and FYNNEI. The CDR3 loop reads CASSAGGVRETQYF. The CDR3 DNA sequence: TGTGCCAGCAGTGCCGGGGGGGTCCGAGAGACCCAGTACTTC.

This clonotype was observed at least ten times. V gene TRBV4-1 combines with J gene TRBJ2-5; 8 positions agree with TRBD1. The CDR3 has 17 residues. The V gene's germline CDR1 is MGHRA and CDR2 YSYEKL. The V segment lost 10 bases and the J segment 2 bases; nucleotides outside the gene matches: 18. The DNA of the CDR3 is TGCGCCAACCCTAGACAGGGGAGTTCCCCCCCACAAGAGACCCAGTACTTC. This translates into CANPRQGSSPPQETQYF.

This clonotype has a handful of counts. V is TRBV5-1 and J is TRBJ1-2; a possible D gene is TRBD1 (6 bases). This CDR3 spans 14 amino acids. The germline CDR1 and CDR2 sequences are SGHRS and YFSETQ. Trimming left V 0 bases short and J 6 bases short, with 12 bases between. CDR3 DNA: TGCGCCAGCAGCTTGGGGGGGGGCCAGGATGGCTACACCTTC. It is translated as CASSLGGGQDGYTF.

The sample holds a few counts of this clonotype. The chain has TRBV3-1 and TRBJ2-1; D is possibly TRBD2 (5 bases). With 5 bases removed from V and 4 bases from J, the gap between germline ends came to 12 bases. CDR3 length: 14 residues. Germline CDR1 LGHDT, CDR2 YNNKEL (reference sequence). The CDR3 loop reads CASSYRELYNEQFF. As DNA, the CDR3 is TGTGCCAGCAGCTATAGGGAGCTTTACAATGAGCAGTTCTTC.

CDR3 bases: TGCGCCAGCAGCTTGGAGCCCCCGACTAGCAGACCGAACACCGGGGAGCTGTTTTTT. This gives the protein CASSLEPPTSRPNTGELFF. The chain links TRBV5-1 to TRBJ2-2; 7 nucleotides line up with TRBD2. This CDR3 spans 19 amino acids. The germline gives CDR1 SGHRS, CDR2 YFSETQ. V lost 0 bases to trimming and J lost 0 bases; unmatched junction nucleotides: 11.

The chain has TRBV14 and TRBJ1-1, with D unclear. Trimming cost V 4 bases and J 5 bases, with 14 bases left between them. CDR3 length: 14 residues. Germline V gives CDR1 SGHDN, CDR2 FVKESK. The CDR3 bases are TGTGCCAGCAGCCTTCAGAGTCTGGGTACTGAAGCTTTCTTT. Its protein is CASSLQSLGTEAFF. Full variable domain (remainder filled in from reference TRBV14 and TRBJ1-1): EAGVTQFPSHSVIEKGQTVTLRCDPISGHDNLYWYRRVMGKEIKFLLHFVKESKQDESGMPNNRFLAERTGGTYSTLKVQPAELEDSGVYFCASSLQSLGTEAFFGQGTRLTVV.

This clonotype was seen many times. This chain connects TRBV12-3 or TRBV12-4 to TRBJ1-3; weak D call: TRBD1 (5 bases). CDR3 length: 16 residues. V lost 7 bases and J lost 0, with 16 bases in between. The CDR3 reads CASTLGQGLSGNTIYF. DNA of the CDR3: TGTGCCAGCACCCTAGGGCAGGGACTCTCTGGAAACACCATATATTTT.